A single sample gave rise to the 17 T cell receptor beta chains below, sequenced in a study of shared clonotypes between healthy human individuals (dated by TCRdb to the early 2020s). Libraries were made using the immunoSEQ multiplex PCR assay. As stored in TCRdb, this immuneACCESS dataset retains in-frame rearrangements with V and J assigned. A fraction of the clones does not appear; measured against another copy, unresolved V genes explain less than half of the discrepancy, and the remainder lacks a known reason. The sample table records roughly 1 million clones; around 74% of these occur just once. Approximately 1.5% of the sample is in the top ten clones. Sequencing was done on a sample of memory CD4+ T cells sorted from blood. Taken with the paper, the label for cell subset or site translates to: CD45RA-negative fraction. These TCRs come from a young man in good health.

The chain has TRBV4-2 and TRBJ2-5, with 10 nucleotides matching TRBD2. Gene TRBJ2-7 matches the end of the DNA better, so the J call may be wrong. The CDR3 covers 15 residues. Germline loops: CDR1 LGHNA, CDR2 YNFKEQ. The DNA for the CDR3 is TGTGCCAGCAGCCAACCGACTAGCGGGTCCTACGAGCAGTACTTC. Translation gives CASSQPTSGSYEQYF.

The chain joins TRBV6-5 to TRBJ1-6; 8 bases map to TRBD1. The V gene end was trimmed by 6 bases and the J gene end by 10 bases; junction bases not matched to a gene: 8. Germline CDR1 MNHEY, CDR2 SVGAGI. This CDR3 is 14 amino acids long. The CDR3 bases are TGTGCCAGCAGAGGACAGGGATCGGTGTCACCCCTCCACTTT. It codes for CASRGQGSVSPLHF.

The rearrangement joins TRBV6-1 to TRBJ1-6; 8 bases map to TRBD1. Germline CDR1 and CDR2: MNHNS and SASEGT. The CDR3 consists of 14 residues. V lost 2 bases, J lost 7 bases, and 1 base stayed unmatched. Here the CDR3 reads CASSEYRGNSPLHF. The CDR3, as DNA: TGTGCCAGCAGTGAATACAGGGGGAATTCACCCCTCCACTTT.

CDR3 residues: CASSLDATGGFSEQFF. CDR3 coding DNA: TGCGCCAGCAGCTTGGACGCGACAGGGGGCTTCAGTGAGCAGTTCTTC. The rearrangement uses TRBV5-1 and TRBJ2-1, with 10 nucleotides matching TRBD1. V dropped 0 bases and J dropped 9; count of bases not matched to a gene: 9. Germline lookup yields CDR1 SGHRS and CDR2 YFSETQ. The CDR3 extends over 16 amino acids.

The chain combines TRBV4-1 with TRBJ2-5; TRBD1 is a possible D gene (7 bases). The CDR3 totals 15 residues. Germline CDR1 is MGHRA and CDR2 is YSYEKL. Trimming removed 3 bases from V and 4 bases from J, with 15 bases in between. The DNA for the CDR3 is TGCGCCAGCAGCCAGACAGGGAGGAGGGGAGAGACCCAGTACTTC. It yields the protein CASSQTGRRGETQYF.

The J gene is TRBJ1-6, the V gene TRBV5-1, with 8 bases matching TRBD1. The CDR3 totals 15 residues. Germline V gives CDR1 SGHRS, CDR2 YFSETQ. Losses at the gene ends were 4 bases for V and 8 bases for J; bases not matched to a gene: 8. The CDR3 protein is CASSISGGGDSPLHF. The CDR3 nucleotides read TGCGCCAGCAGCATTTCAGGGGGCGGGGATTCACCCCTCCACTTT.

This chain links TRBV30 with TRBJ2-3, with 9 bases aligning to TRBD2. Germline V gene lookup returns CDR1 GTSNPN and CDR2 SVGIG (reference sequence). The CDR3 loop spans 15 amino acids. The J segment lost 7 bases and the V segment lost 2 bases, leaving 10 bases of the junction unmatched. The CDR3 bases are TGTGCCTGGAGTCCCCCGGGACTAGCTCTCAATACGCAGTATTTT. Protein product: CAWSPPGLALNTQYF.

The chain recombines TRBV19 with TRBJ1-2, with D unresolved. Germline V CDR1 and CDR2: LNHDA, SQIVND (reference sequence). V lost 5 bases and J lost 8, with 18 bases in between. This CDR3 contains 14 residues. DNA for the CDR3: TGTGCCAGTAGTGGCCGGGAGTACCCGTTCGGCTACACCTTC. It yields the protein CASSGREYPFGYTF.

This clone was counted only a few times. The chain couples TRBV6-1 to TRBJ2-7; D is unresolved. V was shortened by 4 bases and J by 0 bases, with 13 bases between the two germline ends. The CDR3 sequence is 15 residues long. Germline V gene sequence: CDR1 MNHNS, CDR2 SASEGT. The CDR3 region has the DNA TGTGCCAGCAGTGTAACGGGTCCCGGCTCCTACGAGCAGTACTTC. This encodes CASSVTGPGSYEQYF.

This chain joins TRBV6-1 and TRBJ1-1, with TRBD1 identical over 7 bases. CDR3 length equals 17 residues. With 4 bases clipped from V and 1 base from J, the junction kept 12 bases outside the gene matches. Germline CDR1 and CDR2: MNHNS and SASEGT. The CDR3 nucleotides are TGTGCCAGCAGTGTTACCGTTATGACAGGGCCGAACACTGAAGCTTTCTTT. Protein: CASSVTVMTGPNTEAFF.

Written as DNA, the CDR3 is TGCGCCAGCAGCCAAGATTTGAGTAGCGGGAGTTACGAGCAGTACTTC. Translation: CASSQDLSSGSYEQYF. The rearrangement joins TRBV4-3 to TRBJ2-7; the match to TRBD2 covers 9 bases. Germline V gives CDR1 LGHNA, CDR2 YSLEER. After removal of 0 bases from V and 4 bases from J, the junction contained 7 bases not matched to a gene. The CDR3 loop spans 16 amino acids.

The J gene is TRBJ1-3, the V gene TRBV2; no clear D gene. The CDR3 sequence is 14 residues long. Germline assignment: CDR1 SNHLY and CDR2 FYNNEI. The V and J ends lost 4 bases and 0 bases respectively, with 7 bases between them. CDR3 in amino acids: CASSVRDSGNTIYF. CDR3 DNA sequence: TGTGCCAGCAGTGTCCGAGACTCTGGAAACACCATATATTTT.

With regard to this clone: Other nucleotide sequences in the sample specify the same CDR3. J is TRBJ1-3 and V is TRBV7-6; TRBD1 is a possible D gene (5 bases). The CDR3 loop spans 15 amino acids. Germline V gene data show CDR1 as SGHVS and CDR2 as FNYEAQ. V gave up 0 bases and J gave up 3 bases, with 9 bases separating them. In nucleotides, the CDR3 is TGTGCCAGCAGCTTAGCGGGGGGGAGTGGAAACACCATATATTTT. Translation gives CASSLAGGSGNTIYF.

V usage is TRBV5-1 and J usage is TRBJ2-1, with 7 positions matching TRBD1. The CDR3 is made up of 15 amino acids. Germline V lookup: CDR1 SGHRS, CDR2 YFSETQ. V lost 2 bases to trimming and J lost 2 bases; unmatched junction nucleotides: 4. The CDR3 spells CASSFLQGAYNEQFF. The CDR3 DNA is TGCGCCAGCAGCTTTCTGCAGGGGGCCTACAATGAGCAGTTCTTC.

The rearrangement joins TRBV6-1 to TRBJ1-2; TRBD1 matches 7 bases. The J segment lost 3 bases and the V segment lost 4 bases, leaving 2 bases of the junction unmatched. The length of the CDR3 is 13 residues. The germline CDR1 and CDR2 sequences are MNHNS and SASEGT. CDR3 DNA sequence: TGTGCCAGCAGTGGGGACAGATACTATGGCTACACCTTC. It codes for CASSGDRYYGYTF.

This clone was found a few times. Other DNA sequences in this sample translate to the same CDR3. The chain recombines TRBV11-2 with TRBJ1-1; 8 bases are shared with TRBD1. The germline V gene has CDR1 SGHAT and CDR2 FQNNGV. There are 14 residues in the CDR3. After removal of 5 bases from V and 4 bases from J, the junction contained 6 bases not matched to a gene. The CDR3 protein is CASSPQGAGTEAFF. The CDR3, as DNA: TGTGCCAGCAGCCCCCAGGGGGCAGGCACTGAAGCTTTCTTT.

The genes are TRBV7-9 and TRBJ1-1, with TRBD1 as a possible D gene (5 bases). The germline CDR1 and CDR2 sequences are SEHNR and FQNEAQ (reference sequence). The CDR3 has 15 residues. V gave up 0 bases and J gave up 0 bases, with 8 bases separating them. This CDR3 is CASSLAPGMNTEAFF. For the CDR3, the DNA is TGTGCCAGCAGCTTAGCGCCAGGGATGAACACTGAAGCTTTCTTT.